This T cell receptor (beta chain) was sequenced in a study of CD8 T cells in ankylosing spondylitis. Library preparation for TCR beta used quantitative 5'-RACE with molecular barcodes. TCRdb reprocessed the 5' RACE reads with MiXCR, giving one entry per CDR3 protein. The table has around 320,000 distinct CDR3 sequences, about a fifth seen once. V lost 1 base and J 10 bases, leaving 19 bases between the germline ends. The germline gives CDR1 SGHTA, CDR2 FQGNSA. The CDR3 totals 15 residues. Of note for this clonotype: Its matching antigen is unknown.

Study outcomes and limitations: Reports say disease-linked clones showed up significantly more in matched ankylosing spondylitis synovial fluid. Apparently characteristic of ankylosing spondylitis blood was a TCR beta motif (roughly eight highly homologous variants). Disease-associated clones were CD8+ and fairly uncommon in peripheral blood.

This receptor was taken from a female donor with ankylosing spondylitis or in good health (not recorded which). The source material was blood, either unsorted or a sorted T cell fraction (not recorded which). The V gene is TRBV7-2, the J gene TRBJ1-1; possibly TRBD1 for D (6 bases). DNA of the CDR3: TGTGCCAGCAGCTTAGAGGGTAGGGGGAGTGGGAGAGCTTTCTTT. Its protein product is CASSLEGRGSGRAFF.